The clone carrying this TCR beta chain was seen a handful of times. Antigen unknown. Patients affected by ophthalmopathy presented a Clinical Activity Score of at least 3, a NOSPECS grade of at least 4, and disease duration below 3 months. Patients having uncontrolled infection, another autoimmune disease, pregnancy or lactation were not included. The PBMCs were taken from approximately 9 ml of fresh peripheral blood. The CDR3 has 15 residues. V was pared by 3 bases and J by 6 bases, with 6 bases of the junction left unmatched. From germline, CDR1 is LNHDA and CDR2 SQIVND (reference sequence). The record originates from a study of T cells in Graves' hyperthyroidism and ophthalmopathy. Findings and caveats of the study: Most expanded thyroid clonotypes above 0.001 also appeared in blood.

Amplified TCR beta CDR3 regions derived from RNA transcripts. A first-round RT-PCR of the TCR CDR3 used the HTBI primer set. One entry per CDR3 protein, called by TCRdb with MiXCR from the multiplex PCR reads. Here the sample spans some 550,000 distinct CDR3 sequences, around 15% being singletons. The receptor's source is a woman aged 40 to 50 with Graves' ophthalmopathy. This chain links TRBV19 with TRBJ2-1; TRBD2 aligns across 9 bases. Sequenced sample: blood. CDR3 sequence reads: CASSILAGGFNEQFF. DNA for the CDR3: TGTGCCAGTAGTATTCTTGCGGGGGGGTTCAATGAGCAGTTCTTC.